The text below deals with one TCR beta chain. Its antigen is unidentified. TCRdb keeps only in-frame clones here, not all; method: immunoSEQ multiplex PCR. The table shows about 79,000 clones, with roughly 81% occurring only once. The data were taken from a study of T cells in localized non-small cell lung cancer. Whole-study findings and limits: As only one tumor region underwent sequencing, heterogeneity remains possible. Patients showing higher blood T cell density tended to see longer overall survival.

J lost 4 bases, V lost 3 bases, and 8 bases had no gene match. The CDR3 loop spans 16 amino acids. Germline values: CDR1 MNHNS, CDR2 SASEGT. Source: peripheral blood, taken before any cancer treatment. This clonotype originated in a female donor older than 55 with stage I lung adenocarcinoma. The chain has TRBV6-1 and TRBJ2-1; the match to TRBD2 covers 8 bases. The CDR3 spells CASSETTGGRYNEQFF. The CDR3 DNA follows: TGTGCCAGCAGTGAGACTACGGGGGGGCGATACAATGAGCAGTTCTTC.